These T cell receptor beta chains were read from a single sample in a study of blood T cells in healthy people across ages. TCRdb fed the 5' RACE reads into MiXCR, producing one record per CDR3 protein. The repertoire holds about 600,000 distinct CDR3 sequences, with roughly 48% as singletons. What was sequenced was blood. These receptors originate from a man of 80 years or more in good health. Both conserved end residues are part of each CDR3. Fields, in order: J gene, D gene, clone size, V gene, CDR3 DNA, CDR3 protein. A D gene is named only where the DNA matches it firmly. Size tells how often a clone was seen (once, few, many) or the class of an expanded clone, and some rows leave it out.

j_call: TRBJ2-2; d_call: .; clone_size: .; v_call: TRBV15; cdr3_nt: TGTGCCACCAGCAGTTTCACCGGGGAGCTGTTTTTT; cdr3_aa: CATSSFTGELFF
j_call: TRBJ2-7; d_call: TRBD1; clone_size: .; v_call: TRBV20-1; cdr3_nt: TGCAGTGCTGTATCAGGGACAGGGGGTTACGAGCAGTACTTC; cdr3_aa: CSAVSGTGGYEQYF
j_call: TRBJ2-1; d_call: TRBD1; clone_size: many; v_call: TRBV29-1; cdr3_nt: TGCAGCGTTCCCAGGACAGGGCGAAATGAGCAGTTCTTC; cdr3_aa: CSVPRTGRNEQFF
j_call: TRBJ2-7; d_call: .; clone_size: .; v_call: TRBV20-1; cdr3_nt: TGCAGTGCTAGAGATCAGCGGCCATCGGGACGGGAGAGCGAGCAGTACTTC; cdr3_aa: CSARDQRPSGRESEQYF
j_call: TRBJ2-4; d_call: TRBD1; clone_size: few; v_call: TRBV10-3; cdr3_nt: TGTGCCATCAGTGAGTCGGAACAGGGGAAAAACATTCAGTACTTC; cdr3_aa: CAISESEQGKNIQYF
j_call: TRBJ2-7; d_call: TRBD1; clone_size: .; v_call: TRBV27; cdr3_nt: TGTGCCAGCAGTTCCTCTGTCCCACGGACAGGACCCCTCTACGAGCAGTACTTC; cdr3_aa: CASSSSVPRTGPLYEQYF
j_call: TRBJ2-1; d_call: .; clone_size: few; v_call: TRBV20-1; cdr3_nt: TGCAGTGTTCCGTTGGACTTGACGGGCAATGAGCAGTTCTTC; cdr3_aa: CSVPLDLTGNEQFF
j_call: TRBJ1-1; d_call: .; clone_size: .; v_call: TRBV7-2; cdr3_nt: TGTGCCAGCAGCTTAGATCGCTCTAGGGGTGAAGCTTTCTTT; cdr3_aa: CASSLDRSRGEAFF
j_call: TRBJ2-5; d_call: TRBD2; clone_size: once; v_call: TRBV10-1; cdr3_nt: TGCGCCAGCATCGGTTTCCTAAGCGGGACGGCCCAAGAGACCCAGTACTTC; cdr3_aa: CASIGFLSGTAQETQYF
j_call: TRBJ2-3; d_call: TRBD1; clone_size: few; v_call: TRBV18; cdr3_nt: TGTGCCAGCTCACCCCTCTTGAGGGGGCGAAGCACAGATACGCAGTATTTT; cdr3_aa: CASSPLLRGRSTDTQYF
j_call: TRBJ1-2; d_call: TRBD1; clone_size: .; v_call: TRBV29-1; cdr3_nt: TGCAGCGTTGAGGTGACAGGGGGCGGCGGCTACACCTTC; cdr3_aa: CSVEVTGGGGYTF
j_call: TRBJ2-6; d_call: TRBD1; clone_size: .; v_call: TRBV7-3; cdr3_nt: TGTGCCAGCAGCTACGACAGGGCTGGGGCCAACGTCCTGACTTTC; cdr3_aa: CASSYDRAGANVLTF
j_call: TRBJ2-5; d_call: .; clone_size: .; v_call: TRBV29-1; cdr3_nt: TGCAGCGTTGAAGATCCGGCACAGGAGTTTGAGACCCAGTACTTC; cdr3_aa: CSVEDPAQEFETQYF
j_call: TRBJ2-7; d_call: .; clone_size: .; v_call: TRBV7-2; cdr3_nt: TGTGCCAGCAGCTTAAAAGCGCGGGACTACGAGCAGTACTTC; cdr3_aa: CASSLKARDYEQYF
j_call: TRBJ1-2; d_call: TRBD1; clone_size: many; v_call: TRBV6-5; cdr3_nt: TGTGCCAGCAGTCAACAGGGACAGGGTGACGGCTACACCTTC; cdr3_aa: CASSQQGQGDGYTF
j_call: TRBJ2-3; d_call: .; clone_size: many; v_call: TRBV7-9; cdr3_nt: TGTGCCAGCGTTGTCCCCAGGGGACGCGGCACAGATACGCAGTATTTT; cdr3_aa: CASVVPRGRGTDTQYF
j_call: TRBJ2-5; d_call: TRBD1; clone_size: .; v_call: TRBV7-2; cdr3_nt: TGTGCCAGCAGCGGGAACAGGGGGCAAGAGACCCAGTACTTC; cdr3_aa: CASSGNRGQETQYF
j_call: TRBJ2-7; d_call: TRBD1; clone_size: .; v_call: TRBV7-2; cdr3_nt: TGTGCCAGCAGCGGCAACACAGGGGGGTACGAGCAGTACTTC; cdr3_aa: CASSGNTGGYEQYF
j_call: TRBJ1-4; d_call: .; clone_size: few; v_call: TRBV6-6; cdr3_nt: TGTGCCAGCAGTTATAAGACCGCGGACCCAACTAATGAAAAACTGTTTTTT; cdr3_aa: CASSYKTADPTNEKLFF
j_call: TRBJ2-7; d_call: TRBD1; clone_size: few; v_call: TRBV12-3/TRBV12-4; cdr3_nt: TGTGCCAGCAGTTTCCTACAGGGGGCTCAATACGAGCAGTACTTC; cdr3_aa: CASSFLQGAQYEQYF
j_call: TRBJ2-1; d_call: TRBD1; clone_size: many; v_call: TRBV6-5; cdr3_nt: TGTGCCAGCGGTAGACAGGGAACCTACAATGAGCAGTTCTTC; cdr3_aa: CASGRQGTYNEQFF
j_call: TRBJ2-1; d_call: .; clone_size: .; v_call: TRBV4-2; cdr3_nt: TGTGCCAGCAGCCAGCAGAGGGACTTGGTGGCCTACGAGCAGTTCTTC; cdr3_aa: CASSQQRDLVAYEQFF
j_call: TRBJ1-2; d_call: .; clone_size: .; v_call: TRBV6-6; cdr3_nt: TGTGCCAGCGGTCCCCAGGATCCCGGTGGCTACACCTTC; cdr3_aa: CASGPQDPGGYTF
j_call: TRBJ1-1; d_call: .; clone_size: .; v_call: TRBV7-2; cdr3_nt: TGTGCCAGCAGCTTACTTAATCAGCAGGGTGAAGCTTTCTTT; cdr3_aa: CASSLLNQQGEAFF
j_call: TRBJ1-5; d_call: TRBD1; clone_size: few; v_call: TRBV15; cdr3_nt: TGTGCCACCAGCACCGGGACAGGGGTAGGTGATCAGCCCCAGCATTTT; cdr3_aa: CATSTGTGVGDQPQHF
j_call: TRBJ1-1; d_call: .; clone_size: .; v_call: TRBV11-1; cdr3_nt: TGTGCCAGCAGCTTAGACCCAGGGCCCACTGAAGCTTTCTTT; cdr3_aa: CASSLDPGPTEAFF
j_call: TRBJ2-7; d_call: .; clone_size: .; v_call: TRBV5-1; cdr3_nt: TGCGCCAGCAGTAATAGCGTAAACTCCTACGAGCAGTACTTC; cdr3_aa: CASSNSVNSYEQYF
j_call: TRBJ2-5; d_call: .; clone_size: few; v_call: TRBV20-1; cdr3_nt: TGCAGTGCTAGAGACTACAGGGTGGTAGAGACCCAGTACTTC; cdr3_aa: CSARDYRVVETQYF
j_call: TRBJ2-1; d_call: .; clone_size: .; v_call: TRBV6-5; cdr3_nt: TGTGCCAGCAGTTACGGTATTTACAATGAGCAGTTCTTC; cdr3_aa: CASSYGIYNEQFF
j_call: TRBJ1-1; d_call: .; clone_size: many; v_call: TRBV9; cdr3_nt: TGTGCCAGCAGCGTAGGGTCCATGGTGACTGAAGCTTTCTTT; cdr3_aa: CASSVGSMVTEAFF